These 21 T cell receptor beta chains originate from one sample sequenced in a study of shared clonotypes between healthy human individuals. Repertoires were generated with immunoSEQ multiplex PCR, while TCRdb's copy carries only in-frame clones and drops some. Among hundreds of thousands of clones, about three quarters were seen once, and the ten largest hold around 1.8%. Material: memory CD4+ T cells sorted from blood. Indicated subset: CD45RA-negative fraction. Every receptor here comes from a woman aged 25 to 45 in good health.

The CDR3 nucleotides are TGCGCCAGCAGCCGGACTAGCGGGGCCGCCGGTGAGCAGTTCTTC. Translated, it gives CASSRTSGAAGEQFF. The rearrangement joins TRBV5-1 to TRBJ2-1, with TRBD2 matching over 12 bases. Germline V lookup: CDR1 SGHRS, CDR2 YFSETQ. The CDR3 runs to 15 residues. J was trimmed by 9 bases and V by 4 bases; bases with no gene match: 8.

The chain couples TRBV5-6 to TRBJ2-7; maybe TRBD2 (7 bases). V dropped 2 bases and J dropped 5 bases, with 14 bases sitting between them. Germline V gives CDR1 SGHDT, CDR2 YYEEEE. This CDR3 is 14 amino acids long. The CDR3 bases are TGTGCCAGCAGCTTTAGGGGGAGGGCGAACGAGCAGTACTTC. This translates into CASSFRGRANEQYF.

This clone was counted many times. The genes are TRBV6-1 and TRBJ2-1; TRBD1 matches 10 bases. V shed 5 bases and J 8 bases; nucleotides not matched to a gene: 3. The CDR3 is made up of 13 amino acids. Germline lookup yields CDR1 MNHNS and CDR2 SASEGT. CDR3 nucleotide sequence: TGTGCCAGCAGTCAAGGGACAGGGGATGAGCAGTTCTTC. This encodes CASSQGTGDEQFF.

The chain links TRBV7-2 to TRBJ2-6; TRBD1 aligns across 7 bases. The CDR3 is made up of 17 amino acids. J gave up 0 bases and V 4 bases, and 6 bases lay outside the gene matches. The germline CDR1 and CDR2 sequences are SGHTA and FQGNSA. The chain's CDR3 is CASSSPGQSSGANVLTF. The CDR3 DNA is TGTGCCAGCAGCTCTCCGGGACAGAGCTCTGGGGCCAACGTCCTGACTTTC.

CDR3 residues: CASGLPRGGTQYF. The CDR3 region has the DNA TGTGCTAGTGGTTTGCCACGCGGGGGTACGCAGTATTTT. This chain links TRBV12-5 with TRBJ2-3; 7 bases align to TRBD2. The germline CDR1 and CDR2 sequences are LGHNT and FRNRAP. Trimming removed 2 bases from V and 8 bases from J; junction bases left unmatched: 4. The CDR3 is 13 residues long.

This rearrangement joins TRBV19 to TRBJ2-3; D is uncertain. V lost 1 base and J 10 bases, leaving 12 bases between the germline ends. The CDR3 loop spans 13 amino acids. CDR1 and CDR2 from the germline V gene are LNHDA and SQIVND (reference sequence). The CDR3 protein is CASSIGSTQPQYF. The CDR3 bases are TGTGCCAGTAGTATAGGGAGCACACAGCCGCAGTATTTT.

The V and J genes are TRBV28 and TRBJ2-1; a possible D gene is TRBD1 (5 bases). Germline lookup yields CDR1 MDHEN and CDR2 SYDVKM. This CDR3 comprises 15 residues. The V and J ends lost 11 bases and 0 bases respectively, with 17 bases between them. The CDR3 sequence: CASTLGRSSYNEQFF. Written as DNA, the CDR3 is TGTGCCTCCACGCTGGGGCGAAGCTCCTACAATGAGCAGTTCTTC. Combining the CDR3 with reference TRBV28 and TRBJ2-1 gives the whole variable domain DVKVTQSSRYLVKRTGEKVFLECVQDMDHENMFWYRQDPGLGLRLIYFSYDVKMKEKGDIPEGYSVSREKKERFSLILESASTNQTSMYLCASTLGRSSYNEQFFGPGTRLTVL.

The chain uses TRBV7-2 and TRBJ2-7; 12 bases agree with TRBD2. The length of the CDR3 is 14 residues. Unmatched junction bases numbered 4, after V lost 5 bases and J lost 5 bases. CDR1 and CDR2 (germline): SGHTA, FQGNSA. The CDR3 spells CASSSTSGRHEQYF. The CDR3 DNA reads TGTGCCAGCAGCAGCACTAGCGGGAGGCACGAGCAGTACTTC.

Notes on this clone: This CDR3 is also generated by other DNA sequences in the sample. The rearrangement links TRBV5-4 to TRBJ2-2, with TRBD2 matching over 13 bases. This CDR3 spans 16 amino acids. The germline V gene encodes CDR1 SGHNT and CDR2 YYREEE (reference sequence). Trimming took 4 bases from V and 5 from J; bases not matched to a gene: 5. The CDR3 protein is CASSTGLAGVTGELFF. The CDR3 bases are TGTGCCAGCAGCACCGGACTAGCGGGAGTTACCGGGGAGCTGTTTTTT.

CDR3 DNA sequence: TGTGCCAGCAGCACGGAAAAACTGTTTTTT. It specifies CASSTEKLFF. V usage is TRBV21-1 and J usage is TRBJ1-4. TRBV21-1 is a recognized pseudogene. The CDR3 totals 10 residues.

This chain connects TRBV28 to TRBJ1-2; D is ambiguous. The germline gives CDR1 MDHEN, CDR2 SYDVKM. The CDR3 runs to 13 residues. V lost 3 bases, J lost 8 bases, and 13 bases lay in between. The CDR3 loop reads CASSLPETMGYTF. CDR3 nucleotides: TGTGCCAGCAGTTTGCCAGAAACTATGGGCTACACCTTC.

In its sample, this clone was seen a few times. The J gene is TRBJ1-1, the V gene TRBV6-6; D gene unclear. The V end lost 6 bases, the J end lost 1 base, and 0 bases lay between the germline ends. The CDR3 is 10 amino acids. Germline V gene data show CDR1 as MNHNY and CDR2 as SVGAGI (reference sequence). The CDR3 loop reads CASRNTEAFF. The CDR3 region has the DNA TGTGCCAGCAGGAACACTGAAGCTTTCTTT.

Note on this clone: This sample also contains other DNA sequences that code for the same CDR3. The chain combines TRBV18 with TRBJ2-1; D may be TRBD2 (5 bases). The CDR3 extends over 13 amino acids. The germline CDR1 and CDR2 sequences are KGHSH and LQKENI. V lost 3 bases to trimming and J lost 3 bases, with 6 bases between them. CDR3 residues: CASSPGDYNEQFF. The CDR3 DNA is TGTGCCAGCTCACCCGGGGACTACAATGAGCAGTTCTTC.

CDR3 in amino acids: CASTRHAYEQYF. The CDR3, as DNA: TGTGCCAGCACCAGGCATGCCTACGAGCAGTACTTC. The chain joins TRBV28 to TRBJ2-7, with no clear D. The V end lost 7 bases, the J end lost 2 bases, and 9 bases lay between the germline ends. Germline assignment: CDR1 MDHEN and CDR2 SYDVKM. This CDR3 spans 12 amino acids.

V and J are TRBV11-2 and TRBJ2-7; D is perhaps TRBD1 or TRBD2 (5 bases each). The CDR3 is 13 residues long. Between the trimmed V and J ends, which lost 1 base and 6 bases, there was a span of 10 bases. The germline V gene has CDR1 SGHAT and CDR2 FQNNGV. CDR3 sequence: CASSLGQGREQYF. The CDR3 nucleotides are TGTGCCAGCAGCTTAGGGCAGGGACGCGAGCAGTACTTC.

The V and J genes are TRBV16 and TRBJ2-7; D is uncertain. This CDR3 comprises 13 residues. V was clipped by 4 bases and J by 5 bases, with 12 bases between them. The germline V gene has CDR1 KGHSY and CDR2 FQNENV. CDR3 amino acids: CASSPRPVNEQYF. CDR3 coding DNA: TGTGCCAGCAGCCCCCGGCCAGTAAACGAGCAGTACTTC.

The chain combines TRBV5-6 with TRBJ1-1; tentative D call: TRBD1 (6 bases). The ends were cut back, 1 base at V and 6 bases at J, with 16 bases in the middle. The CDR3 has 15 residues. The germline V gene has CDR1 SGHDT and CDR2 YYEEEE. The CDR3 sequence: CASSLYYRESSEAFF. For the CDR3, the DNA is TGTGCCAGCAGCTTGTATTACAGGGAATCGTCTGAAGCTTTCTTT.

The chain has TRBV28 and TRBJ1-2; D unclear. Germline CDR1 MDHEN, CDR2 SYDVKM. The CDR3 consists of 15 residues. V lost 2 bases, J lost 2 bases, and 12 bases lay in between. In DNA form, the CDR3 reads TGTGCCAGCAGTTTAGCGGGCCCACGAAACTATGGCTACACCTTC. As protein: CASSLAGPRNYGYTF.

V gene TRBV11-2 combines with J gene TRBJ2-4; D ambiguous. CDR1 and CDR2 from the germline V gene are SGHAT and FQNNGV. This CDR3 has 17 amino acids. Trimming left V 0 bases short and J 1 base short, with 13 bases between. DNA for the CDR3: TGTGCCAGCAGCTTAGAGGGGTACGGGCTGGCCAAAAACATTCAGTACTTC. This translates into CASSLEGYGLAKNIQYF.

The V gene is TRBV14, the J gene TRBJ1-1; TRBD1 matches at 7 bases. The CDR3 is 14 amino acids. V shed 0 bases, J shed 8 bases, and the junction held 6 bases outside the gene matches. Germline CDR1 SGHDN, CDR2 FVKESK. CDR3 in amino acids: CASSQEVPGQEAFF. The CDR3 bases are TGTGCCAGCAGCCAAGAGGTTCCGGGACAGGAAGCTTTCTTT.

V is TRBV2 and J is TRBJ2-1; 9 bases line up with TRBD2. The length of the CDR3 is 18 residues. V lost 7 bases and J lost 4; bases outside the gene matches: 17. Germline values: CDR1 SNHLY, CDR2 FYNNEI. The DNA for the CDR3 is TGTGCCAGCAAGTTGATGGCGGGAGGGCCTAGAATGTACAATGAGCAGTTCTTC. The encoded protein is CASKLMAGGPRMYNEQFF.